This is a list of T cell receptor beta chains from one sample in a study of blood T cells in healthy people across ages. TCRdb re-called the 5' RACE reads through MiXCR, storing one row per CDR3 protein. Here the sample spans around 1.5 million distinct CDR3 sequences, 42% being singletons. Sample: blood. The receptor set was obtained from a woman younger than 30 in good health. Each CDR3 is given with its conserved first and last residue. Each record gives: J gene, V gene, CDR3 length, clone size, D gene, CDR3 protein, CDR3 DNA. A D gene is named only where the DNA matches it firmly. Not every row has a clone size; where given, it reads once, few, many or a size class.

j_call: TRBJ2-5
v_call: TRBV5-6
cdr3_length: 17
clone_size: once
d_call: TRBD1
cdr3_aa: CASSFRLRGKAQETQYF
cdr3_nt: TGTGCCAGCAGCTTTCGTCTCAGGGGGAAAGCCCAAGAGACCCAGTACTTC

j_call: TRBJ2-1
v_call: TRBV5-1
cdr3_length: 17
clone_size: .
d_call: TRBD2
cdr3_aa: CASRDGTSGGLYNEQFF
cdr3_nt: TGCGCCAGCAGGGATGGGACTAGCGGGGGCCTCTACAATGAGCAGTTCTTC

j_call: TRBJ2-2
v_call: TRBV20-1
cdr3_length: 16
clone_size: .
d_call: .
cdr3_aa: CSARVLGAPNTGELFF
cdr3_nt: TGCAGTGCTAGAGTATTGGGGGCCCCGAACACCGGGGAGCTGTTTTTT

j_call: TRBJ1-2
v_call: TRBV7-9
cdr3_length: 15
clone_size: .
d_call: TRBD1
cdr3_aa: CASSLDGGTGNGYTF
cdr3_nt: TGTGCCAGCAGCTTAGATGGTGGGACAGGGAATGGCTACACCTTC

j_call: TRBJ2-4
v_call: TRBV5-1
cdr3_length: 15
clone_size: .
d_call: TRBD1
cdr3_aa: CANSLTPGTANIQYF
cdr3_nt: TGCGCCAACAGCCTGACCCCCGGGACAGCTAACATTCAGTACTTC

j_call: TRBJ2-1
v_call: TRBV29-1
cdr3_length: 14
clone_size: .
d_call: TRBD1
cdr3_aa: CSVELGQGYNGQFF
cdr3_nt: TGCAGCGTTGAATTGGGACAGGGCTACAATGGGCAGTTCTTC

j_call: TRBJ2-3
v_call: TRBV2
cdr3_length: 16
clone_size: .
d_call: TRBD2
cdr3_aa: CASSEGAGGGTDTQYF
cdr3_nt: TGTGCCAGCAGTGAAGGGGCGGGAGGGGGCACAGATACGCAGTATTTT

j_call: TRBJ2-1
v_call: TRBV27
cdr3_length: 13
clone_size: .
d_call: .
cdr3_aa: CASSLQGSHEQFF
cdr3_nt: TGTGCCAGCAGTTTACAGGGTTCCCATGAGCAGTTCTTC

j_call: TRBJ2-7
v_call: TRBV7-9
cdr3_length: 13
clone_size: few
d_call: TRBD1
cdr3_aa: CASRSGTVPEQYF
cdr3_nt: TGTGCCAGCAGGTCCGGGACAGTCCCCGAGCAGTACTTC

j_call: TRBJ1-2
v_call: TRBV6-5
cdr3_length: 16
clone_size: .
d_call: TRBD1
cdr3_aa: CASSPQLGQGNYGYTF
cdr3_nt: TGTGCCAGCAGCCCGCAATTGGGACAGGGGAATTACGGCTACACCTTC

j_call: TRBJ2-1
v_call: TRBV18
cdr3_length: 19
clone_size: few
d_call: TRBD2
cdr3_aa: CASSPFPPSGTLGNNEQFF
cdr3_nt: TGTGCCAGCTCACCATTCCCTCCTAGCGGGACCCTTGGAAACAATGAGCAGTTCTTC

j_call: TRBJ1-2
v_call: TRBV27
cdr3_length: 13
clone_size: few
d_call: .
cdr3_aa: CASSPHLLGGYTF
cdr3_nt: TGTGCCAGCAGTCCCCACCTATTGGGTGGCTACACCTTC

j_call: TRBJ1-2
v_call: TRBV3-1
cdr3_length: 15
clone_size: .
d_call: .
cdr3_aa: CASSPTGDTRYGYTF
cdr3_nt: TGTGCCAGCAGCCCAACCGGGGACACCCGCTATGGCTACACCTTC

j_call: TRBJ2-1
v_call: TRBV12-3/TRBV12-4
cdr3_length: 17
clone_size: .
d_call: TRBD2
cdr3_aa: CASSHGTSGSPYNEQFF
cdr3_nt: TGTGCCAGCAGCCACGGGACTAGCGGGAGCCCCTACAATGAGCAGTTCTTC

j_call: TRBJ2-7
v_call: TRBV24-1
cdr3_length: 13
clone_size: .
d_call: TRBD1
cdr3_aa: CATSETGANEQYF
cdr3_nt: TGTGCCACCAGTGAGACAGGGGCCAATGAGCAGTACTTC

j_call: TRBJ1-2
v_call: TRBV20-1
cdr3_length: 12
clone_size: .
d_call: .
cdr3_aa: CSANLPVYGYTF
cdr3_nt: TGCAGTGCTAACCTTCCCGTCTATGGCTACACCTTC